The 23 T cell receptor beta chains below all came from one sample that was sequenced in a study of OX40 agonist ivuxolimab in advanced cancers. The repertoire was sequenced with immunoSEQ multiplex PCR; TCRdb's copy has only in-frame clones and lacks some. The table includes tens of thousands of clones, approximately 90% detected once. The sequenced sample was CD4+ or CD8+ T cells sorted from blood, obtained in a trial of the OX40 agonist ivuxolimab. These TCRs come from an adult with an advanced solid tumor such as melanoma, head and neck, liver or kidney cancer.

Notes on this clone: At one boundary the junction diverges from the germline segment, which might be a read error. The J gene is TRBJ1-5, the V gene TRBV5-1, with D tentatively TRBD1 (6 bases). From germline, CDR1 is SGHRS and CDR2 YFSETQ. This CDR3 region has 16 residues. The CDR3 DNA sequence: TGCGCCGGCAGCCCCGGACAGTGGGACGGCAATCAGCCCCAGCATTTT. Translated: CAGSPGQWDGNQPQHF.

In DNA, the CDR3 is TGTGCCAGCAGCGTATTGGGACTTTACAATGAGCAGTTCTTC. Translating it yields CASSVLGLYNEQFF. V and J are TRBV7-3 and TRBJ2-1, with D possibly TRBD2 on 6 matching bases. The CDR3 sequence is 14 residues long. Between the trimmed V and J ends, which lost 5 bases and 4 bases, there was a span of 12 bases. Per the germline V gene, CDR1 is SGHTA and CDR2 is FQGTGA.

There are a few counts of this clone. The chain has TRBV28 and TRBJ1-6; D gene unclear. The V and J ends lost 4 bases and 5 bases respectively, with 12 bases between them. The V gene's germline CDR1 is MDHEN and CDR2 SYDVKM. CDR3 length: 15 amino acids. For the CDR3, the DNA is TGTGCCAGCAGTTCCGTGGACGGTGATAATTCACCCCTCCACTTT. Its translation: CASSSVDGDNSPLHF.

The chain is built from TRBV27 and TRBJ1-1, with D unresolved. V was pared by 4 bases and J by 1 base, with 10 bases between. In germline, CDR1 is MNHEY, CDR2 SMNVEV (reference sequence). The CDR3 totals 14 residues. The CDR3 loop is CASSSPGQNTEAFF. CDR3 sequence (DNA): TGTGCCAGCAGTTCCCCAGGCCAGAACACTGAAGCTTTCTTT.

This sequence joins TRBV6-6 and TRBJ1-3; D uncertain. V was trimmed by 5 bases and J by 0 bases, leaving 8 bases between them. CDR1 and CDR2 from the germline V gene are MNHNY and SVGAGI (reference sequence). The CDR3 sequence is 14 residues long. CDR3 coding DNA: TGTGCCAGCAGTCCCTCTCGCTCTGGAAACACCATATATTTT. It specifies CASSPSRSGNTIYF.

The CDR3 DNA is TGTGCCAGCAGTTATTCATCAGGGGACCCCTACGAGCAGTACTTC. Translation gives CASSYSSGDPYEQYF. The rearrangement links TRBV6-5 to TRBJ2-7; possible D gene TRBD1, 6 bases. The germline gives CDR1 MNHEY, CDR2 SVGAGI. Trimming left V 3 bases short and J 2 bases short, with 14 bases between. The CDR3 runs 15 residues.

V gene TRBV6-6 combines with J gene TRBJ2-7; no firm D call. The CDR3 has 11 residues. The germline V and J ends were trimmed by 2 bases and 6 bases, with 5 bases remaining between them. CDR1 and CDR2 from the germline V gene are MNHNY and SVGAGI (reference sequence). The CDR3 loop reads CASSYGVEQYF. The CDR3 DNA follows: TGTGCCAGCAGTTACGGGGTCGAGCAGTACTTC.

This chain connects TRBV18 to TRBJ1-5; the D is unclear. The germline V gene has CDR1 KGHSH and CDR2 LQKENI. The CDR3 spans 14 residues. Trimming took 4 bases from V and 4 from J, leaving 11 bases between them. CDR3 DNA sequence: TGTGCCAGCTCACTTAAGGCCATTAATCAGCCCCAGCATTTT. Its translation: CASSLKAINQPQHF.

This clone was detected a few times. The chain couples TRBV7-3 to TRBJ2-1; 11 bases match TRBD2. This CDR3 is built from 14 residues. V lost 6 bases to trimming and J lost 9 bases; unmatched junction nucleotides: 7. Germline CDR1 is SGHTA and CDR2 is FQGTGA. CDR3 sequence reads: CASRSTSGIGEQFF. The CDR3 DNA is TGTGCCAGCAGATCGACTAGCGGGATTGGTGAGCAGTTCTTC.

The CDR3 here is CASSMAGGPQETQYF. CDR3 coding DNA: TGTGCCAGCAGTATGGCGGGGGGGCCACAAGAGACCCAGTACTTC. V usage is TRBV28 and J usage is TRBJ2-5; TRBD2 matches 9 bases. The CDR3 consists of 15 residues. Trimming cost V 5 bases and J 2 bases; bases outside gene matches: 6. CDR1 MDHEN and CDR2 SYDVKM come from the germline V gene.

The chain couples TRBV5-1 to TRBJ1-6, with 7 bases matching TRBD1. The CDR3 is 16 amino acids. V was pared by 7 bases and J by 4 bases, with 11 bases of the junction left unmatched. Germline lookup yields CDR1 SGHRS and CDR2 YFSETQ. The CDR3 coding sequence is TGCGCCAGCGGAGACGACAGGGCAGGTTATAATTCACCCCTCCACTTT. Residues: CASGDDRAGYNSPLHF.

The gene calls are TRBV5-6 and TRBJ1-1; possibly TRBD1 for D (5 bases). Trimming left V 0 bases short and J 5 bases short, with 11 bases between. Germline V gene data show CDR1 as SGHDT and CDR2 as YYEEEE. The CDR3 totals 14 residues. This chain's CDR3 is CASSLAGGGTEAFF. As DNA, the CDR3 is TGTGCCAGCAGCTTGGCCGGTGGGGGGACTGAAGCTTTCTTT.

As to this clone: One end of the junction does not line up with germline, which may come from a read error. The V gene is TRBV5-4, the J gene TRBJ2-7; D remains ambiguous. The germline gives CDR1 SGHNT, CDR2 YYREEE (reference sequence). This CDR3 is 13 amino acids long. The CDR3 loop reads CASSQVPSYEQYF. Written as DNA, the CDR3 is TGCGCCAGCAGCCAAGTACCGAGCTACGAGCAGTACTTC.

The chain carries TRBV5-1 and TRBJ1-1; D is perhaps TRBD1 (6 bases). V lost 5 bases to trimming and J lost 1 base, with 12 bases between them. Germline CDR1 is SGHRS and CDR2 is YFSETQ. The CDR3 has 14 amino acids. The CDR3 sequence: CASSVIRGNTEAFF. The CDR3 nucleotides read TGCGCCAGCAGTGTCATCAGGGGGAACACTGAAGCTTTCTTT.

J is TRBJ2-3 and V is TRBV29-1, with TRBD2 as a possible D gene (5 bases). Germline assignment: CDR1 SQVTM and CDR2 ANQGSEA. With 7 bases removed from V and 1 base from J, the gap between germline ends came to 12 bases. This CDR3 has 13 amino acids. CDR3 DNA: TGCAGCGCAAAACCCGGGGGCACAGATACGCAGTATTTT. It codes for CSAKPGGTDTQYF.

V usage is TRBV6-6 and J usage is TRBJ2-7; D possibly uses TRBD1 or TRBD2 (8 bases each). The CDR3 covers 16 residues. Germline loops: CDR1 MNHNY, CDR2 SVGAGI (reference sequence). Trimming removed 6 bases from V and 7 bases from J, with 25 bases in between. The CDR3, as DNA: TGTGCCAGCAGCTCCGCCGGGGGGGCAGGGGGCCTAGAGCAGTACTTC. The encoded protein is CASSSAGGAGGLEQYF.

The gene calls are TRBV5-6 and TRBJ2-3, with D perhaps matching TRBD1 or TRBD2 (5 bases each). V was trimmed by 2 bases and J by 7 bases, leaving 11 bases between them. Germline V lookup: CDR1 SGHDT, CDR2 YYEEEE. CDR3 length equals 13 residues. DNA of the CDR3: TGTGCCAGCAGCTTTGACAGCGGATATACGCAGTATTTT. Amino acids: CASSFDSGYTQYF.

V is TRBV5-1 and J is TRBJ2-7, with 13 bases identical to TRBD2. With V trimmed by 4 bases and J by 2 bases, 12 bases remained unmatched. The V gene's germline CDR1 is SGHRS and CDR2 YFSETQ. The CDR3 totals 18 residues. Here the CDR3 DNA reads TGCGCCAGCAGCGATAGGACTAGCGGGGGTGTCAGGGCCTACGAGCAGTACTTC. Its translation: CASSDRTSGGVRAYEQYF.

This clone was detected only once. The V call is TRBV4-1, the J call TRBJ2-7; tentative D call: TRBD2 (6 bases). V shed 4 bases and J shed 0 bases, with 13 bases lying between them. CDR1 and CDR2 from the germline V gene are MGHRA and YSYEKL. The CDR3 sequence is 15 residues long. CDR3: CASSRFSGNSYEQYF. DNA for the CDR3: TGCGCCAGCAGCCGGTTTAGCGGAAACTCCTACGAGCAGTACTTC.

The J gene is TRBJ2-1, the V gene TRBV9; D is ambiguous. The V gene's germline CDR1 is SGDLS and CDR2 YYNGEE. The CDR3 runs 13 residues. The V end lost 1 base, the J end lost 13 bases, and 15 bases lay between the germline ends. CDR3 region: CASSVSVGQAQFF. CDR3 nucleotides: TGTGCCAGCAGCGTAAGTGTAGGGCAGGCACAGTTCTTC.

The DNA for the CDR3 is TGTGCCAGCAGCTTGGGACTCAGCCAGCCCCAGCATTTT. It is translated as CASSLGLSQPQHF. This rearrangement joins TRBV5-6 to TRBJ1-5, with D hard to call. Germline CDR1 reads SGHDT; CDR2 reads YYEEEE. This CDR3 is 13 amino acids long. The V end was cut by 0 bases, the J end by 7 bases, with 8 bases between.

The chain is built from TRBV6-6 and TRBJ1-5; D not resolved. The CDR3 has 14 amino acids. With 4 bases removed from V and 8 bases from J, the gap between germline ends came to 15 bases. In germline, CDR1 is MNHNY, CDR2 SVGAGI (reference sequence). CDR3 bases: TGTGCCAGCAGTTCCGACCAGGAGAGAGAGCCCCAGCATTTT. Translation gives CASSSDQEREPQHF.

The CDR3 is CASSTRTGWQTQYF. The DNA of the CDR3 is TGTGCCAGTAGTACCCGGACAGGGTGGCAGACCCAGTACTTC. The chain joins TRBV19 to TRBJ2-5, with 8 nucleotides matching TRBD1. J was trimmed by 6 bases and V by 4 bases; bases with no gene match: 7. Per germline, CDR1 LNHDA and CDR2 SQIVND (reference sequence). The CDR3 length is 14 residues.